This T cell receptor beta chain was captured by sequencing in a study of T cell repertoires and HLA-DP antigens. TCRdb's copy holds only in-frame clones and misses some; the assay was immunoSEQ multiplex PCR. The data show about 480 clones, about three fifths seen once. The germline V and J ends were trimmed by 2 bases and 1 base, with 5 bases remaining between them. This CDR3 is 14 amino acids long. Germline V gene lookup returns CDR1 KGHSH and CDR2 LQKENI. This clone was detected only once. Definition of the sample label: CD137+ CD4 T cells sorted after culture with HeLa expressing allogeneic HLA-DP. Cells were stimulated with HeLa cells transduced with HLA-DPA1/DPB1, HLA-DM, invariant chain and CD80. After 15 days' expansion, CD4+ cells were restimulated 24 h with HeLa expressing allogeneic DPB1.

J is TRBJ2-2 and V is TRBV18; weak D call: TRBD2 (5 bases). This receptor was identified in a man aged 55 to 70 in good health and CMV-seronegative. Sequencing was done on a sample of alloreactive CD137+ CD4+ T cells from cultured PBMCs. Subset denoted: CD137+ CD4+ cells sorted after roughly a day restimulation with the allogeneic HLA-DP-expressing HeLa cells. CDR3 protein: CASSPGGNTGELFF. DNA for the CDR3: TGTGCCAGCTCACCAGGAGGGAACACCGGGGAGCTGTTTTTT.